This T cell receptor beta chain was captured in a study of blood T cells in healthy people across ages. Regarding the study as a whole: Naive T cell percentage and TCR beta diversity correlated strongly.

For the second PCR, which ran for about 7 to 11 cycles, a sample-barcoded 5' primer and a J-beta primer mix were used. The template-switch adaptor was a 5' adaptor with 12 random nucleotides. It tagged each cDNA molecule. TCRdb redid the calling of the 5' RACE reads with MiXCR, one entry per CDR3 protein. The sample carries 710,000 or so distinct CDR3 sequences, 32% recorded once. Concerning this clonotype: Its antigen remains unknown. This may stem from a read error, because a much larger clone lies one nucleotide away.

V shed 6 bases, J shed 3 bases, and the junction held 10 bases outside the gene matches. The CDR3 runs to 15 residues. The germline gives CDR1 KGHSH, CDR2 LQKENI. The chain joins TRBV18 to TRBJ2-7; 8 bases align to TRBD1. The sequence derives from a woman aged 80 or over in good health. Sequenced material: blood. CDR3 region: CASSPSGGANYEQYF. The DNA of the CDR3 is TGTGCCAGCTCTCCCTCAGGGGGCGCTAACTACGAGCAGTACTTC.